This TCR beta chain was observed in a study of cytomegalovirus exposure and HLA in healthy donors. In the PCR, 60 Vbeta and 13 Jbeta primers were used. Profiled with immunoSEQ multiplex PCR; TCRdb holds only in-frame clones, not every one. The sample has about 140,000 clones; about 80% are singletons. The CDR3 sequence is 15 residues long. Germline V gene lookup returns CDR1 KGHSH and CDR2 LQKENI. V lost 0 bases and J lost 0, with 8 bases in between. Sequenced material: PBMCs. The chain has TRBV18 and TRBJ2-5; D uncertain. This receptor was obtained from a man aged 40-49 years in good health and CMV-seronegative. The CDR3 reads CASSPPPEYQETQYF. CDR3 nucleotide sequence: TGTGCCAGCTCACCACCGCCGGAGTACCAAGAGACCCAGTACTTC.